This T cell receptor beta chain was recovered during a study of blood T cell repertoires in COVID-19 (TCRdb year 2020). At the level of the whole study: Samples from collaborators originated in the United States, Italy and Spain and spanned both the acute and convalescent phases of COVID-19. The sample metadata nearly always contained a de-identified subject ID, COVID-19 status, age in years and sex. Samples came from the ongoing ImmuneRACE study (first 160 participants) plus 1,254 subjects from 6 global collaborators. The repertoires were made available in a free public database intended to serve as a resource for research on the immune response to SARS-CoV-2. Where available, HLA class I and class II types were taken from metadata supplied by the sample provider and were not determined by assay-based typing. The material from the prospective study consisted of cDNA or gDNA derived from T cells, B-cell-depleted T cells, or PBMCs. The dataset comprised deeply sampled blood TCRbeta repertoires from subjects exposed to, actively infected with, or recovered from COVID-19.

The immunoSEQ Assay, a bias-controlled multiplex PCR, was used to amplify TCRbeta CDR3 regions from genomic DNA. The study's processing was this. The number of nucleated cells in each sample was estimated by amplification of reference gene primers within the assay. To quantify the absolute abundance of each unique TCRbeta CDR3 rearrangement, sequence reads were collapsed and filtered. For each sample, productive Simpson clonality was calculated as the square root of Simpson's diversity index over productive rearrangements. TCRdb re-hosts the immuneACCESS table, in-frame sequences only. Its copies lack some clones; in the studies checked, an unresolved V gene accounts for under half of them, and the cause for the rest is not known. The V and J calls and clone size were taken over from that table, and D and trimming were inferred from the DNA. The sample table contains some 160,000 clones; only one count was recorded for around 76% of them. The ten largest clones represent about 4% of the sample.

The junction shows trimming of 5 bases on V and 4 bases on J, plus 12 bases between the germline ends. Counted from cysteine to phenylalanine, this CDR3 has 14 amino acids. The retained sequence is limited to the CDR3, 42 bases, with the frame set at the first base. The germline V gene supplies CDR1 SGHVS and CDR2 FQNEAQ. With respect to this clone: The clone's antigen remains unknown. Base qualities are not provided; no much larger clone lies one nucleotide away.

Findings and caveats that apply to the study as a whole: The amount of clinical and demographic metadata varied by source and participant and was provided uncurated.

Whole blood was collected in K2EDTA tubes by collaborating institutions according to the institutions' own protocols. For TCRbeta analysis, collaborator samples were shipped as frozen whole blood, as isolated PBMCs, or as DNA extracted from either sample type. The receptor comes from a man aged 55 to 70 with acute or convalescent COVID-19. The chain was built from TRBV7-8 and TRBJ2-1, with the identity of the D gene unclear. What was sequenced was peripheral blood. The DNA reads as follows: TGTGCCAGCAGCCCTACTGGGCCTTACAATGAGCAGTTCTTC. This codes for CASSPTGPYNEQFF. Reference TRBV7-8 and TRBJ2-1 genes cover what lies past the CDR3, so the full variable domain is GAGVSQSPRYKVAKRGQDVALRCDPISGHVSLFWYQQALGQGPEFLTYFQNEAQLDKSGLPSDRFFAERPEGSVSTLKIQRTQQEDSAVYLCASSPTGPYNEQFFGPGTRLTVL.